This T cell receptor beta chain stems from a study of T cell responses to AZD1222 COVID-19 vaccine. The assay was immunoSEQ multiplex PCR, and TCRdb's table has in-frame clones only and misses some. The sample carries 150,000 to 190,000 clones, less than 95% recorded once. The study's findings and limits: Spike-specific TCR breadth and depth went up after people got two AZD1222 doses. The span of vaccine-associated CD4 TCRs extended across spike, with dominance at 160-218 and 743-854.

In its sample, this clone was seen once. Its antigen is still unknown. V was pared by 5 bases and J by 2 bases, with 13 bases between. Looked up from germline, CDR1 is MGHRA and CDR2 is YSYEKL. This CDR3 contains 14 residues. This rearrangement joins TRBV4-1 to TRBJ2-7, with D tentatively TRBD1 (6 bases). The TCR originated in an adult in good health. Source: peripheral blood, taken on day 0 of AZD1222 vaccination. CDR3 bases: TGCGCCAGCAGCAGACAAACAGGGACCTACGAGCAGTACTTC. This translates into CASSRQTGTYEQYF.